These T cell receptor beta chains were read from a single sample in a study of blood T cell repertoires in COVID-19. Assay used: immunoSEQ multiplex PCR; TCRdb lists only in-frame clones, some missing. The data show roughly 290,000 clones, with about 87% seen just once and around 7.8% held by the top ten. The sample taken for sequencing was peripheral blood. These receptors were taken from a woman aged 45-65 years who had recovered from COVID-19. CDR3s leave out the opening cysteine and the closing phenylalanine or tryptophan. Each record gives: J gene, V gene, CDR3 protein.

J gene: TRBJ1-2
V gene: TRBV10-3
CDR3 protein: AITPGTGGSYT

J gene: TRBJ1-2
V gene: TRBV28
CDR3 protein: ASNLQGNYGYT

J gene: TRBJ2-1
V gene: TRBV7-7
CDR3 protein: ASSLGLAGGNEQF

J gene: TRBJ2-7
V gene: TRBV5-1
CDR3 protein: ASSSNVRTYEQY

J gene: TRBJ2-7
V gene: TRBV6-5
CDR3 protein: ASTKDRDGAEQY

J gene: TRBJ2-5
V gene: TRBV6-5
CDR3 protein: ASSKSQGSQETQY

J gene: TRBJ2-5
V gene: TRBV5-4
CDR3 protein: ASSLKSGQETQY

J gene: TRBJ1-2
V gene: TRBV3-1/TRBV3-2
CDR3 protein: ASSQDRGQFYGYT

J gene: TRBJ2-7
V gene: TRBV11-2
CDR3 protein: ASTRGTSGDYEQY

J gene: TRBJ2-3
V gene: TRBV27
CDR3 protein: ASKRADTQY

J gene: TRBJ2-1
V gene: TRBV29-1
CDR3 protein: SVGGLGQGQF

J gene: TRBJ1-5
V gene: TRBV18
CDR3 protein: ASSLTGGNNQPQH

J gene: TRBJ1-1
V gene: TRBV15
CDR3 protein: ATSRPTTGPYTEAF

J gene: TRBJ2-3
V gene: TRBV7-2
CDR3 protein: ASSYGGSSTDTQY

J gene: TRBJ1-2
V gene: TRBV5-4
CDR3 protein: ASSLSDGYT

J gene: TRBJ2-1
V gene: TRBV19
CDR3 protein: ASTFLGLAGGNEQF

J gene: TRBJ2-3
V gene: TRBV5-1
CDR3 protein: ASAARGAGTDTQY

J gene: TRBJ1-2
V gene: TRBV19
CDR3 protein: ASTSGLSGYGYT

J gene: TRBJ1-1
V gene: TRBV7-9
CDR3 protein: ASSHSQGTGSTEAF

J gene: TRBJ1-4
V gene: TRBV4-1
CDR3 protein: ASSLSGGSNEKLF

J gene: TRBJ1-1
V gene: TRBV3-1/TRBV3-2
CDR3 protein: ASSQVTSGTEAF

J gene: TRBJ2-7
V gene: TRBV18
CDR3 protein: ASSQGVGYEQY

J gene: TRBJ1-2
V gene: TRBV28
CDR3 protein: ASSILTGGAEGYT

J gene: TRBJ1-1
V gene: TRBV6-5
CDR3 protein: ASLRTGNTEAF

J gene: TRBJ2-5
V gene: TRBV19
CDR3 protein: ASSSGVQETQY

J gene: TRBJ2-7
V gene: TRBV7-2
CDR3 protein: ASSLDPGYEQY

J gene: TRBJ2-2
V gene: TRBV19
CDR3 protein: ASRQQGSGELF

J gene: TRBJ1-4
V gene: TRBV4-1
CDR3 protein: ASSHPGQGVEKLF

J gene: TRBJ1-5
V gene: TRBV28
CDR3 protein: ASSFRYWGGSYGQPQH

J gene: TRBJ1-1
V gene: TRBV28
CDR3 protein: ASIPPMGQQNTEAF

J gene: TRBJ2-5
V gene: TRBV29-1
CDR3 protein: SVQTSGEETQY

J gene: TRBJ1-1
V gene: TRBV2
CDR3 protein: ASSLGANTEAF

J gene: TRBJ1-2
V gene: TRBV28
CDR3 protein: ASSRTDSNYGYT

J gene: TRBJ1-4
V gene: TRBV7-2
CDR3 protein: ASTPGLFRGEKLF

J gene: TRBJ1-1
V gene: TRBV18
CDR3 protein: ASSPGHRNTEAF

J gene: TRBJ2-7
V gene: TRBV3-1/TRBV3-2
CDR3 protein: ASSQDTYSYEQY

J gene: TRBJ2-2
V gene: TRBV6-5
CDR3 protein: ASSYASRSSGELF

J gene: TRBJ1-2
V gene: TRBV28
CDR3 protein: ASSTPSAGVYGYT

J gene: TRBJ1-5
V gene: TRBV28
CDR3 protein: ASSFVQVNQPQH

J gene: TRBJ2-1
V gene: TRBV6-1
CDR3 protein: ASSEGLGLYNEQF

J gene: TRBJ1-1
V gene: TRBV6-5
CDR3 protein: ASTGTYTEAF

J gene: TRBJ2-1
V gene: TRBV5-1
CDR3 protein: ASSYSASGTAISYNEQF

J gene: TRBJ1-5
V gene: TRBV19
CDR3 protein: ASSIRGNQPQH

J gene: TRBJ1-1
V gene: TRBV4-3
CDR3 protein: ASSQERPGQFMNTEAF

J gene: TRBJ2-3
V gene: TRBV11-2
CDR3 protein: ASSRTGTGSDTQY

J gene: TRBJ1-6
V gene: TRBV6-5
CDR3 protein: ASSRQEFNSPLH

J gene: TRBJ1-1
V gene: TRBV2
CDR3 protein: ASSKSGLNTEAF

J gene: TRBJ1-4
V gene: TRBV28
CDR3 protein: ASSLLGGEKLF